This TCR beta chain derives from a study of shared clonotypes between healthy human individuals. Clones were sequenced by immunoSEQ multiplex PCR, and TCRdb holds only the in-frame ones, with some missing. This table has around 2.5 million clones, roughly 93% appearing once. Looked up from germline, CDR1 is MGHRA and CDR2 is YSYEKL. The CDR3 is 16 residues long. The V end lost 4 bases, the J end lost 8 bases, and 21 bases lay between the germline ends. A few counts support this clone. This clonotype was obtained from a man younger than 35 in good health. Some clones in this sample may be carry-over from other donors' samples. Sequenced material: naive CD4+ T cells from PBMCs. Regarding subset: CD45RA+ positively selected. The genes are TRBV4-1 and TRBJ2-4, with TRBD1 as a possible D gene (6 bases). As DNA, the CDR3 is TGCGCCAGCAGCCTCTCCACTACAGACAAGGGGGACATTCAGTACTTC. The encoded protein is CASSLSTTDKGDIQYF.